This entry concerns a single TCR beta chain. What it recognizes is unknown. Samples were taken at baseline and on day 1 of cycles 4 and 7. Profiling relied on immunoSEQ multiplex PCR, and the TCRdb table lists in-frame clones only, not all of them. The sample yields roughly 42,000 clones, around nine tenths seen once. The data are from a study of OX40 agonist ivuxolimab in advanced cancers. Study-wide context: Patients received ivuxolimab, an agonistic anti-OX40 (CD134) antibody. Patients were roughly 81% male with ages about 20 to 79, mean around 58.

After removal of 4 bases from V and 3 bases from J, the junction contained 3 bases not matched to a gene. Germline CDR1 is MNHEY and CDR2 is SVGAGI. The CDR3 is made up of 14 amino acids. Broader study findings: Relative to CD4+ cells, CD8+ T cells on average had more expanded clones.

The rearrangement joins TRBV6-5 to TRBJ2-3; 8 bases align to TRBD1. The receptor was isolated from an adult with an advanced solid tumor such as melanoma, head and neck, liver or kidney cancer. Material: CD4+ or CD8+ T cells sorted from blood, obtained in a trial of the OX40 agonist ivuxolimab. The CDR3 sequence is CASSSGGETDTQYF. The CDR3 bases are TGTGCCAGCAGTTCAGGGGGCGAGACAGATACGCAGTATTTT.